Below are 8 T cell receptor beta chains sequenced from a single sample in a study of T cell changes during pregnancy in multiple sclerosis. The repertoire was sequenced with immunoSEQ multiplex PCR; TCRdb's copy has only in-frame clones and lacks some. The sample holds tens of thousands of clones, more than 70% seen once. This specimen was CD8+ T cells from peripheral blood mononuclear cells, taken in the first trimester of pregnancy. These receptors originate from a female donor with multiple sclerosis, enrolled in a pregnancy study.

The chain carries TRBV27 and TRBJ1-1, with 8 bases identical to TRBD1. V dropped 6 bases and J dropped 1; count of bases not matched to a gene: 4. The CDR3 sequence is 14 residues long. Germline CDR1 MNHEY, CDR2 SMNVEV (reference sequence). The CDR3, as DNA: TGTGCCAGCAGCCGAGGGACAGGGAACACTGAAGCTTTCTTT. Its translation is CASSRGTGNTEAFF.

The chain employs TRBV4-3 and TRBJ2-1, with D possibly matching TRBD2 (6 bases). Germline V gene sequence: CDR1 LGHNA, CDR2 YSLEER. The ends were cut back, 1 base at V and 2 bases at J, with 18 bases in the middle. The CDR3 is made up of 18 amino acids. CDR3 loop: CASSQGWLLAPAYNEQFF. CDR3 nucleotide sequence: TGCGCCAGCAGCCAAGGGTGGTTACTAGCTCCTGCCTACAATGAGCAGTTCTTC.

The rearrangement links TRBV5-1 to TRBJ2-5; D is perhaps TRBD2 (6 bases). Trimming removed 6 bases from V and 5 bases from J, with 20 bases in between. This CDR3 contains 15 residues. Germline V gene data show CDR1 as SGHRS and CDR2 as YFSETQ. CDR3 DNA sequence: TGCGCCAGCATGATGGAGGGCGGGATAGGGGAGACCCAGTACTTC. Protein: CASMMEGGIGETQYF.

Here the CDR3 reads CASSERETDTQYF. For the CDR3, the DNA is TGTGCCAGCAGTGAGCGGGAGACAGATACGCAGTATTTT. The V and J genes are TRBV6-1 and TRBJ2-3; 7 bases agree with TRBD2. The CDR3 loop spans 13 amino acids. Germline trimming cut 3 bases from V and 3 bases from J; bases unmatched to any gene: 0. Per the germline V gene, CDR1 is MNHNS and CDR2 is SASEGT.

Notes on this clone: This same CDR3 is encoded by further DNA sequences in the sample. This rearrangement joins TRBV14 to TRBJ1-2; D is perhaps TRBD1 (6 bases). The CDR3 runs 13 residues. The V gene's germline CDR1 is SGHDN and CDR2 FVKESK. V was clipped by 1 base and J by 6 bases, with 9 bases between them. The CDR3 protein is CASSQAGVHGYTF. CDR3 nucleotide sequence: TGTGCCAGCAGCCAAGCAGGGGTTCATGGCTACACCTTC. The whole variable domain, remainder taken from reference TRBV14 and TRBJ1-2, is EAGVTQFPSHSVIEKGQTVTLRCDPISGHDNLYWYRRVMGKEIKFLLHFVKESKQDESGMPNNRFLAERTGGTYSTLKVQPAELEDSGVYFCASSQAGVHGYTFGSGTRLTVV.

The chain carries TRBV2 and TRBJ1-2; D not resolved. CDR1 SNHLY and CDR2 FYNNEI come from the germline V gene. The CDR3 runs 14 residues. Trimming took 2 bases from V and 4 from J, leaving 11 bases between them. This chain's CDR3 is CASSEQVGPYGYTF. CDR3 DNA: TGTGCCAGCAGTGAACAGGTTGGGCCCTATGGCTACACCTTC. Variable domain in full (rest from reference TRBV2 and TRBJ1-2): EPEVTQTPSHQVTQMGQEVILRCVPISNHLYFYWYRQILGQKVEFLVSFYNNEISEKSEIFDDQFSVERPDGSNFTLKIRSTKLEDSAMYFCASSEQVGPYGYTFGSGTRLTVV.

This clone was recorded only once. This chain links TRBV30 with TRBJ2-7, with D tentatively TRBD2 (5 bases). Trimming took 2 bases from V and 5 from J, leaving 13 bases between them. CDR1 is GTSNPN, CDR2 SVGIG, per germline (reference sequence). The CDR3 loop spans 13 amino acids. CDR3 amino acids: CAWSLRTGNEQYF. CDR3 coding DNA: TGTGCCTGGAGTCTCCGGACGGGAAACGAGCAGTACTTC.

This chain links TRBV10-3 with TRBJ2-5; 7 nucleotides match TRBD1. CDR1 is ENHRY and CDR2 is SYGVKD in the germline V gene. The CDR3 consists of 17 residues. The ends lost 4 bases at V and 0 bases at J; junction bases unmatched: 11. The CDR3 reads CAISGHPGTVYQETQYF. Here the CDR3 DNA reads TGTGCCATCAGTGGGCACCCAGGGACAGTGTACCAAGAGACCCAGTACTTC.